This T cell receptor beta chain was sequenced for a study of OX40 agonist ivuxolimab in advanced cancers. Study information: Patients were infused with ivuxolimab every 2 weeks at 0.01 to 10 mg/kg. Study conclusions and caveats: At doses 0.1 to 3.0 mg/kg, CD4+ and CD8+ clones expanded.

Using immunoSEQ multiplex PCR, the repertoire was profiled, and TCRdb retains in-frame clones only, with some absent. The data hold some 70,000 clones, with about 81% observed a single time. Germline values: CDR1 SQVTM, CDR2 ANQGSEA. This CDR3 comprises 12 residues. V was shortened by 7 bases and J by 4 bases, with 13 bases between the two germline ends. This clone turned up a few times. Its cognate antigen is unknown. This chain links TRBV29-1 with TRBJ1-2; TRBD1 is a possible D gene (6 bases). The sample consisted of CD4+ or CD8+ T cells sorted from blood, taken in a trial of the OX40 agonist ivuxolimab. The sequence was obtained from an adult with an advanced solid tumor such as melanoma, head and neck, liver or kidney cancer. The CDR3 DNA is TGCAGCGCCAATCAGGGGATCTATGGCTACACCTTC. Protein: CSANQGIYGYTF.